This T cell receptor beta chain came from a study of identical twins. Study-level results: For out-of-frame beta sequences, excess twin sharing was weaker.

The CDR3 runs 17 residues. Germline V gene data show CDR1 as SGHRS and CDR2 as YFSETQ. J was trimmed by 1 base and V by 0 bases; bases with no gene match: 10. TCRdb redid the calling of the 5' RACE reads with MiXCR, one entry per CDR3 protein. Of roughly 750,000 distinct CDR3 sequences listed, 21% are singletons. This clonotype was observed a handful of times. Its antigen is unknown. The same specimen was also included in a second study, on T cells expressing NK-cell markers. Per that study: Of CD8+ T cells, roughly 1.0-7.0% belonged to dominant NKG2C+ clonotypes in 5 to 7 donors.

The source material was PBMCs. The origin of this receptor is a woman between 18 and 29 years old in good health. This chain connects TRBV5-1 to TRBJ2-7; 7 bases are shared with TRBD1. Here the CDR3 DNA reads TGCGCCAGCAGCTTGGCCGGAAGGGGGCTGAGTTCCTACGAGCAGTACTTC. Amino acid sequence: CASSLAGRGLSSYEQYF.